A selection of T cell receptor beta chains follows, all from one sample in a study of T cells in Graves' hyperthyroidism and ophthalmopathy. One entry per CDR3 protein, called by TCRdb with MiXCR from the multiplex PCR reads. The profile shows about 580,000 distinct CDR3 sequences, roughly 50% of them singletons. The source material was peripheral blood or thyroid tissue (not recorded which). These receptors were taken from a young woman with Graves' hyperthyroidism. Both conserved end residues are part of each CDR3. The D gene is left open where the match is weak. The size of a clone is reported for some rows only, either as once, few or many, or as a class for expanded clones.

j_call d_call clone_size v_call cdr3_nt cdr3_aa
TRBJ1-5 NA NA TRBV6-1 TGTGCCAGGAAGGGGAATAGCAATCAGCCCCAGCATTTT CARKGNSNQPQHF
TRBJ1-3 TRBD1 NA TRBV29-1 TGCAGCGTTTATGACAGGGGACGTTCTGGCTACACCATATATTTT CSVYDRGRSGYTIYF
TRBJ2-7 NA NA TRBV4-3 TGCGCCAGCAGCCAAGATTCTGTCGGTTCCTCCTACGAGCAGTACTTC CASSQDSVGSSYEQYF
TRBJ1-5 NA NA TRBV29-1 TGCAGCGCCAGCGGGGTGGATCAGCCCCAGCATTTT CSASGVDQPQHF
TRBJ1-1 TRBD1 many TRBV7-9 TGTGCCAGCAGCTTAGCGTTGATTAGACAGGGTCTCTTGGGGAACACTGAAGCTTTCTTT CASSLALIRQGLLGNTEAFF
TRBJ1-5 TRBD1 many TRBV15 TGTGCCACCAGCAGGAGGGACAGAGAAAATCAGCCCCAGCATTTT CATSRRDRENQPQHF
TRBJ2-7 NA NA TRBV4-1 TGCGCCAGCAGCCAAGCCGCAGGGTTCGACGAGCAGTGCTTC CASSQAAGFDEQCF
TRBJ2-5 NA NA TRBV20-1 TGCAGTGCTAGAGTGCCGGGCAATCAGCCCCAGTACTTC CSARVPGNQPQYF
TRBJ2-2 TRBD1 NA TRBV5-1 TGCGTCAGCAGCGGAGGACAGGGTAGAACCGGGGAGCTGTTTTTT CVSSGGQGRTGELFF
TRBJ1-2 NA once TRBV10-3 TGTGCCATCAGTGCCCGGGAGGGATATGGCTACACCTTC CAISAREGYGYTF
TRBJ2-5 NA many TRBV24-1 TGTGCCACCAGTGAATCAGGGGAGACCCAGTACTTC CATSESGETQYF
TRBJ1-2 TRBD1 NA TRBV24-1 TGTGCCACCAGTGGCCATGTCACCGGGACAGCTAACTATGGCTACACCTTC CATSGHVTGTANYGYTF
TRBJ2-6 NA once TRBV28 TGTGCCAGCAGTGCTAACCCGACAGGGGCCAACGTCCTGACTTTC CASSANPTGANVLTF
TRBJ2-5 NA NA TRBV20-1 TGCAGTGCTAGACCCCAGACCCAGTACTTC CSARPQTQYF
TRBJ1-2 NA NA TRBV7-9 TGTGCCAGCAGCTTATTAGGGATGGGCTATGGCTACACCTTC CASSLLGMGYGYTF
TRBJ2-2 NA many TRBV7-2 TGTGCCAGCAGATCGACCCTCGCGAACACCGGGGAGCTGTTTTTT CASRSTLANTGELFF
TRBJ2-2 TRBD1 NA TRBV7-6 TGTGCCAGCAGCTTGACAGGGGGCGAGAACACCGGGGAGCTGTTTTTT CASSLTGGENTGELFF
TRBJ2-5 NA NA TRBV12-3/TRBV12-4 TGTGCCAGCAGCTTAGAGACCCAAAGGGGCAATCAGCCCCAGTACTTC CASSLETQRGNQPQYF
TRBJ2-5 NA NA TRBV7-2 TGTGCCAGCAGCTTAGGGGCGGGCTATATGGAGACCCAGTACTTC CASSLGAGYMETQYF
TRBJ2-3 TRBD2 many TRBV7-2 TGTGCCAGCAGCAACCGAGCGGGAGGCACAGATACGCAGTATTTT CASSNRAGGTDTQYF
TRBJ2-5 NA many TRBV7-2 TGTGCCAGCAGCTTAGGGGCAGGAAAACAAGAGACCCAGTACTTC CASSLGAGKQETQYF
TRBJ1-5 NA NA TRBV20-1 TGCAGTGCTAGAGTTTCCTATGGGGATCAGCCCCAGCATTTT CSARVSYGDQPQHF
TRBJ2-2 TRBD2 many TRBV29-1 TGCAGCGGCGGACTAGCGGGAGGGACCGGGGAGCTGTTTTTT CSGGLAGGTGELFF
TRBJ1-1 NA many TRBV25-1 TGTGCCAGCAAGAAGGGGAATAGTGAAGCTTTCTTT CASKKGNSEAFF
TRBJ1-1 TRBD1 NA TRBV18 TGTGCCAGCTCAGTCGGACAGGGGGGGACTGAAGCTTTCTTT CASSVGQGGTEAFF